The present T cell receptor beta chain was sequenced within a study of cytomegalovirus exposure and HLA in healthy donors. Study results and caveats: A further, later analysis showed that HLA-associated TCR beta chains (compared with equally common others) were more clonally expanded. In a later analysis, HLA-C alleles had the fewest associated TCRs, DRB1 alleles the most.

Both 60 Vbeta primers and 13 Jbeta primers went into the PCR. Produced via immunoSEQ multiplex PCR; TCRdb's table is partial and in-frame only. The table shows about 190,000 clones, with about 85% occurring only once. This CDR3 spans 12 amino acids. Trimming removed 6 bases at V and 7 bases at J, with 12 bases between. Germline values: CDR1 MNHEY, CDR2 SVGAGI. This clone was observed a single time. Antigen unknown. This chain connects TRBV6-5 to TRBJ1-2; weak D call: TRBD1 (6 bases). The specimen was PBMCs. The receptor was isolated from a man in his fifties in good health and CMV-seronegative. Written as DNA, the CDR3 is TGTGCCAGCAGCCCAGGGGAGAGTGGCTACACCTTC. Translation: CASSPGESGYTF.